The entry below gives a single TCR beta chain sequence along with its context. This entry is derived from a study of cytomegalovirus exposure and HLA in healthy donors. The PCR contained 60 Vbeta and 13 Jbeta primers. Only in-frame clones appear in the TCRdb table, and some are missing; sequencing was by immunoSEQ multiplex PCR. The sample shows roughly 180,000 clones, roughly 80% of them seen only once. The sequence came from a woman aged 25 to 39 in good health and CMV-seropositive. The source material was PBMCs.

DNA for the CDR3: TGTGCCAGCAGCTTAGATCTAGCGGGAGGCCTCTACAATGAGCAGTTCTTC. This codes for CASSLDLAGGLYNEQFF. The chain is built from TRBV7-2 and TRBJ2-1; TRBD2 aligns across 11 bases. J gave up 3 bases and V 1 base, and 5 bases lay outside the gene matches. This CDR3 has 17 amino acids. Germline V gives CDR1 SGHTA, CDR2 FQGNSA.